What follows are 21 T cell receptor beta chains derived from one specimen sequenced in a study of beta chain features in type 1 diabetes. Sequencing targeted expressed TCRB transcripts, as all isolated RNA had been reverse transcribed. Clones were sequenced by immunoSEQ multiplex PCR, and TCRdb holds only the in-frame ones, with some missing. The top ten hold about 0.04% of the sample, which has fewer than 500,000 clones, approximately 13% seen once. The material sequenced was naive CD4+ T cells from blood. The source of these receptors is a young man in good health.

This chain joins TRBV7-2 and TRBJ2-3; D gene ambiguous. Trimming removed 5 bases from V and 1 base from J, with 7 bases in between. Germline V gives CDR1 SGHTA, CDR2 FQGNSA. The CDR3 has 13 amino acids. The CDR3 DNA reads as TGTGCCAGCAGCGGAGTGGGCACAGATACGCAGTATTTT. Amino acid sequence: CASSGVGTDTQYF.

This clone has a handful of counts. The genes are TRBV7-2 and TRBJ2-1, with D tentatively TRBD1 or TRBD2 (5 bases each). Trimming stripped 2 bases from V and 7 bases from J, with 18 bases between. This CDR3 has 16 residues. Germline CDR1 and CDR2: SGHTA and FQGNSA. For the CDR3, the DNA is TGTGCCAGCAGCTTATTTCCAGGCACCTGGGGGAATGAGCAGTTCTTC. Amino acids: CASSLFPGTWGNEQFF.

This clone was seen only a few times. Other DNA sequences in this specimen translate into the identical CDR3. The chain couples TRBV29-1 to TRBJ1-1, with a weak D call TRBD1 (5 bases). CDR3 length: 13 amino acids. Trimming removed 4 bases at V and 1 base at J, with 10 bases between. Germline CDR1 reads SQVTM; CDR2 reads ANQGSEA. CDR3 in DNA: TGCAGCGTTGTCGGGCAGGGGAACACTGAAGCTTTCTTT. Protein: CSVVGQGNTEAFF.

This sequence joins TRBV7-2 and TRBJ2-3; D might be TRBD1 or TRBD2, each matching 5 bases. CDR3 length equals 17 residues. Germline-derived CDR1 and CDR2 are SGHTA and FQGNSA. Trimming left V 1 base short and J 4 bases short, with 18 bases between. This CDR3 reads CASSLGSGAANADTQYF. The CDR3 coding sequence is TGTGCCAGCAGCTTAGGGTCCGGGGCCGCGAACGCAGATACGCAGTATTTT.

The chain is built from TRBV7-6 and TRBJ1-6; no clear D. Germline V gene lookup returns CDR1 SGHVS and CDR2 FNYEAQ. The CDR3 covers 15 residues. V lost 5 bases to trimming and J lost 5 bases, with 13 bases between them. The CDR3: CASSPQPVDNSPLHF. CDR3 sequence (DNA): TGTGCCAGCAGCCCCCAGCCGGTCGATAATTCACCCCTCCACTTT. Variable domain in full (rest from reference TRBV7-6 and TRBJ1-6): GAGVSQSPRYKVTKRGQDVALRCDPISGHVSLYWYRQALGQGPEFLTYFNYEAQQDKSGLPNDRFSAERPEGSISTLTIQRTEQRDSAMYRCASSPQPVDNSPLHFGNGTRLTVT.

The rearrangement uses TRBV7-9 and TRBJ1-3; D remains ambiguous. Per germline, CDR1 SEHNR and CDR2 FQNEAQ (reference sequence). The germline V and J ends were trimmed by 1 base and 0 bases, with 10 bases remaining between them. CDR3 length: 16 residues. The CDR3 is CASSLELLHSGNTIYF. The DNA of the CDR3 is TGTGCCAGCAGCTTAGAATTACTACACTCTGGAAACACCATATATTTT. The complete variable domain, with remaining parts taken from reference TRBV7-9 and TRBJ1-3, reads DTGVSQNPRHKITKRGQNVTFRCDPISEHNRLYWYRQTLGQGPEFLTYFQNEAQLEKSRLLSDRFSAERPKGSFSTLEIQRTEQGDSAMYLCASSLELLHSGNTIYFGEGSWLTVV.

This rearrangement joins TRBV7-2 to TRBJ2-1, with D uncertain. Germline values: CDR1 SGHTA, CDR2 FQGNSA. V was shortened by 4 bases and J by 0 bases, with 13 bases between the two germline ends. The CDR3 is 16 amino acids. In nucleotides, the CDR3 is TGTGCCAGCAGCTCTCCGGGTCAGAGCTCCTACAATGAGCAGTTCTTC. Encoded protein: CASSSPGQSSYNEQFF.

The V gene is TRBV4-3, the J gene TRBJ1-4; D perhaps matches TRBD1 (5 bases). Germline V lookup: CDR1 LGHNA, CDR2 YSLEER. The CDR3 is 17 residues long. V lost 1 base to trimming and J lost 3 bases, with 15 bases between them. The CDR3 spells CASSQAAGRGANEKLFF. The CDR3 nucleotides read TGCGCCAGCAGCCAAGCCGCCGGCCGGGGGGCTAATGAAAAACTGTTTTTT.

V is TRBV5-1 and J is TRBJ2-7; D is perhaps TRBD1 (5 bases). This CDR3 has 15 amino acids. The germline V gene has CDR1 SGHRS and CDR2 YFSETQ. Trimming shortened V by 0 bases and J by 3 bases, and 13 bases separated the two germline ends. The CDR3 is CASSLGRAPSYEQYF. The DNA for the CDR3 is TGCGCCAGCAGCTTGGGCAGGGCCCCTAGCTACGAGCAGTACTTC.

This clone has a handful of counts. The chain is built from TRBV4-3 and TRBJ2-1; D may be TRBD1 (5 bases). Germline values: CDR1 LGHNA, CDR2 YSLEER. The CDR3 extends over 17 amino acids. With 5 bases removed from V and 5 bases from J, the gap between germline ends came to 22 bases. CDR3 region: CASSNNRASGFHNEQFF. In DNA, the CDR3 is TGCGCCAGCAGCAATAACCGGGCATCAGGGTTCCACAATGAGCAGTTCTTC.

The chain has TRBV15 and TRBJ2-5, with D perhaps TRBD2 (6 bases). Germline V gives CDR1 LNHNV, CDR2 YYDKDF (reference sequence). CDR3 size: 16 residues. V lost 0 bases to trimming and J lost 1 base, with 12 bases between them. CDR3 loop: CATSRERVGGQETQYF. The CDR3 DNA follows: TGTGCCACCAGCAGAGAACGGGTGGGGGGCCAAGAGACCCAGTACTTC.

This sequence joins TRBV30 and TRBJ1-2; the D is unclear. The V end lost 0 bases, the J end lost 8 bases, and 10 bases lay between the germline ends. The CDR3 spans 12 residues. CDR1 is GTSNPN and CDR2 is SVGIG in the germline V gene (reference sequence). CDR3 coding DNA: TGTGCCTGGAGTGTTGAGGGATCCGGCTACACCTTC. Protein: CAWSVEGSGYTF.

The genes are TRBV7-2 and TRBJ2-1, with 7 bases matching TRBD1. The germline V gene encodes CDR1 SGHTA and CDR2 FQGNSA. J was trimmed by 10 bases and V by 6 bases; bases with no gene match: 6. There are 12 residues in the CDR3. The CDR3 nucleotides read TGTGCCAGCAGTCTGACAGGGCGCGAGCAGTTCTTC. Its translation: CASSLTGREQFF. Looking up the rest from reference TRBV7-2 and TRBJ2-1 gives the full variable domain: GAGVSQSPSNKVTEKGKDVELRCDPISGHTALYWYRQSLGQGLEFLIYFQGNSAPDKSGLPSDRFSAERTGGSVSTLTIQRTQQEDSAVYLCASSLTGREQFFGPGTRLTVL.

There are a few counts of this clone. V gene TRBV2 combines with J gene TRBJ1-6; a possible D gene is TRBD1 (5 bases). From germline, CDR1 is SNHLY and CDR2 FYNNEI. V was cut by 9 bases and J by 5 bases, with 8 bases left in between. The CDR3 length is 12 residues. DNA for the CDR3: TGTGCCAGTCGGGGGGATAATTCACCCCTCCACTTT. It encodes CASRGDNSPLHF.

This clone was found a few times. V usage is TRBV7-2 and J usage is TRBJ2-5; D gene ambiguous. Trimming removed 3 bases from V and 2 bases from J, with 13 bases in between. This CDR3 region has 15 residues. Per germline, CDR1 SGHTA and CDR2 FQGNSA. The CDR3 reads CASSLRLPAQETQYF. Written as DNA, the CDR3 is TGTGCCAGCAGCTTGCGTTTGCCGGCTCAAGAGACCCAGTACTTC.

This clone was picked up a small number of times. The rearrangement joins TRBV9 to TRBJ1-1, with D tentatively TRBD1 (6 bases). This CDR3 region has 14 residues. Per germline, CDR1 SGDLS and CDR2 YYNGEE. Trimming removed 1 base at V and 4 bases at J, with 11 bases between. The CDR3 sequence: CASSVREGGTEAFF. The CDR3 bases are TGTGCCAGCAGCGTACGTGAGGGGGGCACTGAAGCTTTCTTT. Using reference TRBV9 and TRBJ1-1 for the parts outside the CDR3, the full variable domain is DSGVTQTPKHLITATGQRVTLRCSPRSGDLSVYWYQQSLDQGLQFLIQYYNGEERAKGNILERFSAQQFPDLHSELNLSSLELGDSALYFCASSVREGGTEAFFGQGTRLTVV.

The chain has TRBV6-5 and TRBJ2-7; D gene unclear. Between the trimmed V and J ends, which lost 0 bases and 1 base, there was a span of 7 bases. The CDR3 runs 14 residues. The germline V gene has CDR1 MNHEY and CDR2 SVGAGI. The CDR3 sequence is CASSYSGGSYEQYV. The CDR3 bases are TGTGCCAGCAGTTACTCGGGCGGATCCTACGAGCAGTACGTC.

There are a few counts of this clone. The sample holds other DNA sequences that translate to the same CDR3. This rearrangement joins TRBV29-1 to TRBJ1-5; possible D gene TRBD1, 5 bases. This CDR3 has 12 amino acids. V was pared by 7 bases and J by 4 bases, with 11 bases between. Germline CDR1 reads SQVTM; CDR2 reads ANQGSEA. The CDR3: CSAGGGNQPQHF. The CDR3 DNA sequence: TGCAGCGCCGGCGGGGGGAATCAGCCCCAGCATTTT.

V and J are TRBV6-1 and TRBJ2-2; D call uncertain. Germline V gives CDR1 MNHNS, CDR2 SASEGT. Trimming took off 6 bases at V and 6 bases at J, with 11 bases between the two ends. The CDR3 runs 13 residues. CDR3 DNA sequence: TGTGCCAGCAGGGACCTGAGCGCCGGGGAGCTGTTTTTT. It encodes CASRDLSAGELFF.

This chain joins TRBV15 and TRBJ2-2; the D is unclear. Germline assignment: CDR1 LNHNV and CDR2 YYDKDF (reference sequence). The V end was cut by 4 bases, the J end by 5 bases, with 5 bases between. The CDR3 runs to 12 residues. The CDR3 reads CATSKPTGELFF. CDR3 bases: TGTGCCACCAGCAAACCTACCGGGGAGCTGTTTTTT.

The gene calls are TRBV7-2 and TRBJ2-3; D gene unclear. The CDR3 runs 13 residues. Trimming took off 3 bases at V and 5 bases at J, with 9 bases between the two ends. CDR1 SGHTA and CDR2 FQGNSA come from the germline V gene. Here the CDR3 DNA reads TGTGCCAGCAGCTTCCAGAGGATAGATACGCAGTATTTT. It specifies CASSFQRIDTQYF.